Following are 2 T cell receptor beta chains from one sample sequenced in a study of blood T cells in healthy people across ages. A second PCR of about 6 to 11 cycles used a sample-barcoded 5' primer and a J-beta primer mix. TCRdb re-analysed the 5' RACE reads in MiXCR, keeping a single row per CDR3 protein. Of 800,000 to 1,300,000 distinct CDR3 sequences in the sample, approximately 26% were seen once. These sequences were also reported in another study, on T cells of mothers and their children.

Sample: blood. All receptors derive from a girl aged 2 to 9 in good health.

This clonotype was found a few times. The chain recombines TRBV7-9 with TRBJ2-2; D may be TRBD2 (6 bases). The CDR3 sequence is 16 residues long. Germline CDR1 SEHNR, CDR2 FQNEAQ (reference sequence). The ends were cut back, 5 bases at V and 2 bases at J, with 15 bases in the middle. The CDR3 DNA reads as TGTGCCAGCAGCCAAACGGACTACGCCAACACCGGGGAGCTGTTTTTT. Translating it yields CASSQTDYANTGELFF. Full variable domain (rest looked up from reference TRBV7-9 and TRBJ2-2): DTGVSQNPRHKITKRGQNVTFRCDPISEHNRLYWYRQTLGQGPEFLTYFQNEAQLEKSRLLSDRFSAERPKGSFSTLEIQRTEQGDSAMYLCASSQTDYANTGELFFGEGSRLTVL.

V and J are TRBV5-1 and TRBJ2-5; 13 bases map to TRBD2. Germline V gives CDR1 SGHRS, CDR2 YFSETQ. CDR3 length: 17 residues. Trimming cost V 6 bases and J 0 bases; bases outside gene matches: 8. CDR3 nucleotide sequence: TGCGCCAGCAACGGACTAGCGGGGGCCGTGTACCAAGAGACCCAGTACTTC. Amino acids: CASNGLAGAVYQETQYF.